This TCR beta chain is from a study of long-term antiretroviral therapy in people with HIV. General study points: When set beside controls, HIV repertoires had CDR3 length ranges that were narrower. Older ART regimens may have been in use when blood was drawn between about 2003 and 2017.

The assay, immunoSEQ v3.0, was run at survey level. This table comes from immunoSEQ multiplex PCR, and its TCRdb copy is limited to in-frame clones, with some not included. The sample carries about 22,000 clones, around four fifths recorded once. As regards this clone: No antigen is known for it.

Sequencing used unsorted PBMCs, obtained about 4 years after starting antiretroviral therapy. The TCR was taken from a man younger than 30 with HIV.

The CDR3 loop reads CASEAGGAETQYF. In nucleotides, the CDR3 is TGTGCCAGCGAGGCGGGGGGGGCAGAGACCCAGTACTTC. This rearrangement joins TRBV28 to TRBJ2-5, with TRBD2 identical over 9 bases. Per the germline V gene, CDR1 is MDHEN and CDR2 is SYDVKM. This CDR3 has 13 amino acids. Trimming at V came to 8 bases and at J to 4 bases, leaving 5 bases not matched to a gene.